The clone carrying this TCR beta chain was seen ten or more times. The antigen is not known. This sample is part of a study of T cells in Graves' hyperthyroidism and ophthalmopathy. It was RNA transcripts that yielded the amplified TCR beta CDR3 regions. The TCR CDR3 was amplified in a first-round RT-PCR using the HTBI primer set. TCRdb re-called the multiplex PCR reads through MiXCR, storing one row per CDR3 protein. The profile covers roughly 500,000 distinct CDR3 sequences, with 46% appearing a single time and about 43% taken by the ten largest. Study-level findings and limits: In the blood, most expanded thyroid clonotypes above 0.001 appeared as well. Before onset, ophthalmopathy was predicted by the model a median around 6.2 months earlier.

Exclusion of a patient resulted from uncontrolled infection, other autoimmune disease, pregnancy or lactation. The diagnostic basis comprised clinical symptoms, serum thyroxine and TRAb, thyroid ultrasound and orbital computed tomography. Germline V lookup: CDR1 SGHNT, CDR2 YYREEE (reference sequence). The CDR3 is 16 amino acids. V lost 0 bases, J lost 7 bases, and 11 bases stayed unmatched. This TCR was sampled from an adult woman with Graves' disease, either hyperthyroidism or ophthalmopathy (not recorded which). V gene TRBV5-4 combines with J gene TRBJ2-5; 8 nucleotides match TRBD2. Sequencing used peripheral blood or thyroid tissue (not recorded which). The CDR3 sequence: CASSLALIGRVATQYF. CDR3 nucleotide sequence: TGTGCCAGCAGCTTGGCCCTAATCGGGAGGGTGGCGACCCAGTACTTC.